The rows below give T cell receptor beta chains drawn from one sample of a study of T cell responses to AZD1222 COVID-19 vaccine. Sequenced by immunoSEQ multiplex PCR; TCRdb stores in-frame clones only, minus some. The table includes about 130,000 clones, 86% detected once. Source: peripheral blood, taken on day 0 of AZD1222 vaccination. These receptors were taken from an adult in good health. The CDR3 runs from the conserved cysteine through the conserved F or W. The D gene is left open where the match is weak.

12	TRBD1	TRBV29-1	TRBJ1-2	CSVDGQGYGYTF
13	NA	TRBV15	TRBJ1-2	CATSGGLDYGYTF
13	NA	TRBV5-4	TRBJ1-1	CASSHSRDTEAFF
12	NA	TRBV7-9	TRBJ1-1	CASSLKTREAFF
13	NA	TRBV5-1	TRBJ1-4	CASSLGTNEKLFF
14	NA	TRBV20-1	TRBJ2-1	CSASVSGLYNEQFF
12	TRBD1	TRBV3-1/TRBV3-2	TRBJ2-7	CASSPTGVEQYF
14	NA	TRBV29-1	TRBJ2-1	CSVDSGGYYNEQFF
14	NA	TRBV5-8	TRBJ2-7	CASSLGPQSYEQYF
16	TRBD2	TRBV7-3	TRBJ2-3	CASSYGAGGPPDTQYF
15	NA	TRBV19	TRBJ1-5	CASRGGTYSNQPQHF
12	NA	TRBV7-9	TRBJ1-2	CASSSPKDGYTF
11	NA	TRBV12-5	TRBJ2-5	CASGRKETQYF
13	TRBD1	TRBV19	TRBJ1-2	CASSIRTGRGYTF
12	NA	TRBV2	TRBJ2-2	CASSEGEGELFF
11	NA	TRBV27	TRBJ2-1	CASGGYNEQFF
16	TRBD1	TRBV10-1	TRBJ1-5	CASTNTDRGLDQPQHF
15	TRBD2	TRBV5-1	TRBJ2-7	CASSSTSGGAYEQYF
17	TRBD1	TRBV5-5	TRBJ2-7	CASSRTMGGDRVSEQYF
14	TRBD2	TRBV7-9	TRBJ2-1	CASSHPGGGKEQFF
16	TRBD2	TRBV7-9	TRBJ2-3	CASSLAGAGGLDTQYF
14	NA	TRBV6-1	TRBJ1-2	CASSEVGGNYGYTF
14	NA	TRBV11-2	TRBJ1-4	CASSSTGPKGTLFF
17	NA	TRBV19	TRBJ2-5	CASSQLYRAGAQETQYF
15	NA	TRBV5-5	TRBJ2-5	CASSSIGVGGETQYF
18	TRBD1	TRBV18	TRBJ1-3	CASSLGFATGGNRNTIYF
14	NA	TRBV5-1	TRBJ1-1	CASSPGTPNTEAFF
15	TRBD1	TRBV5-4	TRBJ2-3	CASSFVGQGPDTQYF
16	NA	TRBV9	TRBJ2-1	CASSPTIGFSYNEQFF
14	NA	TRBV5-1	TRBJ2-5	CASSLGTGEETQYF
14	NA	TRBV2	TRBJ1-4	CASSEEELGEKLFF
13	NA	TRBV24-1	TRBJ1-2	CATSDFVGYGYTF
14	TRBD1	TRBV5-1	TRBJ2-7	CASSLSTGDYEQYF
12	NA	TRBV27	TRBJ2-7	CASRPRRGEQYF
13	NA	TRBV19	TRBJ2-7	CATNYRQTYEQYF
14	NA	TRBV19	TRBJ2-2	CASSIGAGAGELFF
14	NA	TRBV5-5	TRBJ1-3	CASSSLPSPDTIYF
14	NA	TRBV12-2	TRBJ1-1	CASRLVWENTEAFF
13	NA	TRBV24-1	TRBJ2-2	CATSQGTTGELFF
13	NA	TRBV12-3/TRBV12-4	TRBJ1-1	CASSPRTDTEAFF
17	NA	TRBV18	TRBJ1-1	CASSLPGASGENTEAFF
14	NA	TRBV11-2	TRBJ1-2	CASRGPRGNYGYTF
18	TRBD2	TRBV3-1/TRBV3-2	TRBJ2-1	CASSQDPRGGGAYNEQFF
13	NA	TRBV2	TRBJ1-1	CASRWGQNTEAFF
11	NA	TRBV10-3	TRBJ2-7	CAISAGHEQYF
16	TRBD2	TRBV18	TRBJ2-5	CASSPPASGFQETQYF
18	TRBD2	TRBV28	TRBJ2-1	CASSLGLAGRSSYNEQFF
12	NA	TRBV12-3/TRBV12-4	TRBJ1-5	CASSYSNQPQHF
15	NA	TRBV7-9	TRBJ2-1	CASSPTGMGINEQFF
16	NA	TRBV10-3	TRBJ1-5	CAISELRVTTNQPQHF
14	TRBD1	TRBV5-1	TRBJ1-3	CASSRDRAGNTIYF
14	TRBD1	TRBV28	TRBJ1-6	CASSQGQGGSPLHF
14	TRBD1	TRBV7-9	TRBJ2-3	CASSGQGISDTQYF
15	TRBD1	TRBV2	TRBJ2-5	CAGGTGGRWQETQYF
16	TRBD1	TRBV6-5	TRBJ2-3	CASSSRTGEGADTQYF